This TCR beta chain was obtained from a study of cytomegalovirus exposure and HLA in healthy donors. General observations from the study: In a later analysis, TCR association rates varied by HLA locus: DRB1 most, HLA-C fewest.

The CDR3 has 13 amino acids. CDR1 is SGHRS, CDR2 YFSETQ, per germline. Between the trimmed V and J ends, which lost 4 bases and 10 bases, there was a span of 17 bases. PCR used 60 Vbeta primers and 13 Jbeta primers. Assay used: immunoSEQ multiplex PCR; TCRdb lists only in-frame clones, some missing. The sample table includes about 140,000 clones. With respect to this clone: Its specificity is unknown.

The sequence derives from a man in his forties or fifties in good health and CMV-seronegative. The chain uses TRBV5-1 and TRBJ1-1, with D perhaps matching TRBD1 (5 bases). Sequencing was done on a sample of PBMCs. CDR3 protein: CASSPEGLAGAFF. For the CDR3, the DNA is TGCGCCAGCAGCCCGGAGGGACTGGCGGGAGCTTTCTTT.